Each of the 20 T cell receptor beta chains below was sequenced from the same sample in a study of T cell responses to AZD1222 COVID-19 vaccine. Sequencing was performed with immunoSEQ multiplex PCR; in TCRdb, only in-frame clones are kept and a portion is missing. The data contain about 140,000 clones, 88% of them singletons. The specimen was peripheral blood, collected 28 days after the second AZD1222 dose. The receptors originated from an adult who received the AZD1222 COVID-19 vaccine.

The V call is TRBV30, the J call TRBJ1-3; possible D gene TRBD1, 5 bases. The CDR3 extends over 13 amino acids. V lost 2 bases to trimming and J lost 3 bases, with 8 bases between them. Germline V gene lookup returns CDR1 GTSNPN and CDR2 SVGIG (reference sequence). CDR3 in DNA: TGTGCCTGGAGTAAAGGGGTTGGAAACACCATATATTTT. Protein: CAWSKGVGNTIYF. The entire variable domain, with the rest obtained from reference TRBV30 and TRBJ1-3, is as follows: SQTIHQWPATLVQPVGSPLSLECTVEGTSNPNLYWYRQAAGRGLQLLFYSVGIGQISSEVPQNLSASRPQDRQFILSSKKLLLSDSGFYLCAWSKGVGNTIYFGEGSWLTVV.

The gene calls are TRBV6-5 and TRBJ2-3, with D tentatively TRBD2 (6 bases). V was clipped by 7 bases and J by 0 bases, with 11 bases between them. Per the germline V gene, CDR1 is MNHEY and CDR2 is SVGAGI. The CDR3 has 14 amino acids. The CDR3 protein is CASKTDYSTDTQYF. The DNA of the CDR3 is TGTGCCAGCAAAACGGACTACAGCACAGATACGCAGTATTTT.

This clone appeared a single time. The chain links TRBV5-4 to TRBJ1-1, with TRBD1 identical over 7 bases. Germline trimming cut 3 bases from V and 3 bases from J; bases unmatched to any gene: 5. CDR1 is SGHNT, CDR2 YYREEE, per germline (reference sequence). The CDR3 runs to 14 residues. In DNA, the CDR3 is TGTGCCAGCAGCTCGACAGGGCTGGACACTGAAGCTTTCTTT. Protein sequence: CASSSTGLDTEAFF.

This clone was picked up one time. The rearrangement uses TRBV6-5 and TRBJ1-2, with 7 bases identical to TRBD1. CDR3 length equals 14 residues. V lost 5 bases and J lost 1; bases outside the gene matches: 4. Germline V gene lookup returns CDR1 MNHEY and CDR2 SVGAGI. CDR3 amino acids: CASSKDRNNYGYTF. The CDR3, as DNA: TGTGCCAGCAGTAAGGACAGGAATAACTATGGCTACACCTTC.

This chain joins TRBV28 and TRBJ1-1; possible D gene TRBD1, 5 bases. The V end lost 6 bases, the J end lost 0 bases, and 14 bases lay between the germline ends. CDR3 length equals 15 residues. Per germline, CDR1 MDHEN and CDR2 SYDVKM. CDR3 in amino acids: CASSQYGTVNTEAFF. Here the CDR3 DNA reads TGTGCCAGCAGCCAGTACGGGACGGTGAACACTGAAGCTTTCTTT.

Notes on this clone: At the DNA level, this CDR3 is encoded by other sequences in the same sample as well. This CDR3 reads CASSPGAGGYTF. CDR3 nucleotide sequence: TGTGCCAGCAGTCCCGGGGCGGGTGGCTACACCTTC. The rearrangement joins TRBV12-3 or TRBV12-4 to TRBJ1-2; a possible D gene is TRBD1 (5 bases). Trimming took 5 bases from V and 7 from J, leaving 11 bases between them. The length of the CDR3 is 12 residues.

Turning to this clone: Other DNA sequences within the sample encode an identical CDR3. The CDR3 loop reads CASSFSNSPLHF. CDR3 DNA sequence: TGTGCCAGCAGTTTTTCCAATTCACCCCTCCACTTT. This chain uses TRBV28 with TRBJ1-6; D not resolved. The CDR3 length is 12 residues. V dropped 3 bases and J dropped 7 bases, with 4 bases sitting between them. Germline V gene lookup returns CDR1 MDHEN and CDR2 SYDVKM.

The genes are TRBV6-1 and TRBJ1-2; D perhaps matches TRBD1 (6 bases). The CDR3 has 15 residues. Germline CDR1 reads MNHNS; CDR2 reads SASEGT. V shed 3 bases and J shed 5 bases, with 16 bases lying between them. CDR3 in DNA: TGTGCCAGCAGTGATCGGAGGGGGGGGACTTATGGCTACACCTTC. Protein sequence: CASSDRRGGTYGYTF.

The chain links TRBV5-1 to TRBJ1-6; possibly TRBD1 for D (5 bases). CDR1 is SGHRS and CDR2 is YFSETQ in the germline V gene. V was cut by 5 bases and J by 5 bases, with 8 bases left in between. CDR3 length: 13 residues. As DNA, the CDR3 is TGCGCCAGCAGAGGAGGGGATAATTCACCCCTCCACTTT. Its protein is CASRGGDNSPLHF.

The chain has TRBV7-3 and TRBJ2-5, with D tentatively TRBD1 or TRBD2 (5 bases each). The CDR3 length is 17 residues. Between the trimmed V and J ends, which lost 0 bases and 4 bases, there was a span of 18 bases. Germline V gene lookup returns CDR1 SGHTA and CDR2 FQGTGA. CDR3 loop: CASSLTGTGWGRETQYF. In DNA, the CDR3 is TGTGCCAGCAGCTTAACCGGAACGGGATGGGGCCGAGAGACCCAGTACTTC. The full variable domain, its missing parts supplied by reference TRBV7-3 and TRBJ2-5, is GAGVSQTPSNKVTEKGKYVELRCDPISGHTALYWYRQSLGQGPEFLIYFQGTGAADDSGLPNDRFFAVRPEGSVSTLKIQRTERGDSAVYLCASSLTGTGWGRETQYFGPGTRLLVL.

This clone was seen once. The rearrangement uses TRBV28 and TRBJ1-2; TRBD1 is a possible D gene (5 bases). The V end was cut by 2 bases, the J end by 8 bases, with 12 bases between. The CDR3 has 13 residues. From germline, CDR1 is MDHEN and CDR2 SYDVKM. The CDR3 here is CASSLSWGEGYTF. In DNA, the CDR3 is TGTGCCAGCAGTTTAAGTTGGGGGGAGGGCTACACCTTC.

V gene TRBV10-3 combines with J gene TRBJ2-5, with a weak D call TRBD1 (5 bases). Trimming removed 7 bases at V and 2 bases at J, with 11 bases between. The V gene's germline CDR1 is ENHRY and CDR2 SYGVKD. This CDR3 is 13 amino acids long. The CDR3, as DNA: TGTGCCATCAAAAACAGGCCGCAAGAGACCCAGTACTTC. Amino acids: CAIKNRPQETQYF.

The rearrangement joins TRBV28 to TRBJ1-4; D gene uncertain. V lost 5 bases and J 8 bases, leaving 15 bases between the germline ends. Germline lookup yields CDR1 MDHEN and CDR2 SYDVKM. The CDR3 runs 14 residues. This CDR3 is CASSISFLREKLFF. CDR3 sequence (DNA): TGTGCCAGCAGTATATCTTTTTTAAGAGAAAAACTGTTTTTT.

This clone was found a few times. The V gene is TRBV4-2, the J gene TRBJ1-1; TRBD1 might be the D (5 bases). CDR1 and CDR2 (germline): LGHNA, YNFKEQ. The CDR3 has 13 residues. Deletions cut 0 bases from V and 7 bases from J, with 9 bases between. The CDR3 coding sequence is TGTGCCAGCAGCCAAGAGGGGGAGGTTGAAGCTTTCTTT. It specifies CASSQEGEVEAFF.

The CDR3 spells CASGERGTLPTF. CDR3 sequence (DNA): TGTGCCAGCGGGGAACGGGGGACACTCCCCACCTTC. The chain joins TRBV5-6 to TRBJ1-2; D possibly corresponds to TRBD1 (6 bases). CDR1 and CDR2 from the germline V gene are SGHDT and YYEEEE. CDR3 size: 12 residues. V was shortened by 7 bases and J by 13 bases, with 20 bases between the two germline ends.

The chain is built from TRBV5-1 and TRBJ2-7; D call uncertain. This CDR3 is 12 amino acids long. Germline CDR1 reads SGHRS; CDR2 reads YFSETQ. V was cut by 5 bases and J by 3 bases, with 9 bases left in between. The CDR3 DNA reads TGCGCCAGCAGGCTTACCGGCTACGAGCAGTACTTC. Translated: CASRLTGYEQYF.

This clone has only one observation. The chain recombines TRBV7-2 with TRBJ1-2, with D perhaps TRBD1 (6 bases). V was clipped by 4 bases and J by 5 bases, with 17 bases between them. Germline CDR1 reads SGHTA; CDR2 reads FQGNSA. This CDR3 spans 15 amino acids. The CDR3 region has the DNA TGTGCCAGCAGCTCCCAGGGGCAGGCACTGTATGGCTACACCTTC. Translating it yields CASSSQGQALYGYTF.

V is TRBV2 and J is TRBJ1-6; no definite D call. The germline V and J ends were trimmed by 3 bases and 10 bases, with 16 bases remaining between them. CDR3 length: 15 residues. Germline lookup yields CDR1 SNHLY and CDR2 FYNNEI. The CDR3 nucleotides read TGTGCCAGCAGTGAGGCGGGCCGGGAGAGGTCACCCCTCCACTTT. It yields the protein CASSEAGRERSPLHF.

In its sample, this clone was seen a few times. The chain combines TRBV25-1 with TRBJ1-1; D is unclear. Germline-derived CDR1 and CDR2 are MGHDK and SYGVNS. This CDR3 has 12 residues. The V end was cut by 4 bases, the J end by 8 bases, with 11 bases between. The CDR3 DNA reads TGTGCCAGCAGTGGAGACGCTCGGGAAGCTTTCTTT. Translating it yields CASSGDAREAFF.

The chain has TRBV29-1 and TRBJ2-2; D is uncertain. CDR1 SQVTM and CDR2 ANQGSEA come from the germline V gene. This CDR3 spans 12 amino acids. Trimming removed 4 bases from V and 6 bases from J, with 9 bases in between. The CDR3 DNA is TGCAGCGTTGGGAAGGAATCCGGGGAGCTGTTTTTT. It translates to CSVGKESGELFF.